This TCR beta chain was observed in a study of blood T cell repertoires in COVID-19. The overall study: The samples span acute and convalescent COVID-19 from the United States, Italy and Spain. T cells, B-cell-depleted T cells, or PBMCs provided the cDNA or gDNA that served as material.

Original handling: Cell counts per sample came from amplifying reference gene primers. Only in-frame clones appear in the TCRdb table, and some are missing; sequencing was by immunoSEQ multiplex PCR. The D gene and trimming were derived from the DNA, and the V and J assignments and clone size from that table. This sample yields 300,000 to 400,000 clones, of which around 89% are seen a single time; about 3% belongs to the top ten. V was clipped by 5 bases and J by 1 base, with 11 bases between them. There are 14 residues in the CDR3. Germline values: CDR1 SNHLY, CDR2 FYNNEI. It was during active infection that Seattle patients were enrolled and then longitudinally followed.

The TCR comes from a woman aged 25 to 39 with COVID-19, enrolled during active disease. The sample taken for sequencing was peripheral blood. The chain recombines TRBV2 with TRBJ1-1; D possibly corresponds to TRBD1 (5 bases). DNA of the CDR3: TGTGCCAGCAGTCCTGACAGCCAGAACACTGAAGCTTTCTTT. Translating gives CASSPDSQNTEAFF.